The 21 T cell receptor beta chains given below trace back to one sample, sequenced in a study of shared clonotypes between healthy human individuals. Profiled with immunoSEQ multiplex PCR; TCRdb holds only in-frame clones, not every one. The sample has 1,400,000 or so clones; just under 99% are singletons. The material sequenced was naive CD4+ T cells sorted from blood. Stated subset: CD45RA+ positively selected. Source of these receptors: a man aged 25 to 40 in good health.

This rearrangement joins TRBV6-5 to TRBJ2-2; possible D gene TRBD1, 6 bases. The CDR3 is 16 residues long. Trimming took 2 bases from V and 3 from J, leaving 13 bases between them. Germline CDR1 reads MNHEY; CDR2 reads SVGAGI. CDR3 sequence: CASSYRTVIHTGELFF. The CDR3 region has the DNA TGTGCCAGCAGTTACAGGACAGTGATACACACCGGGGAGCTGTTTTTT.

In the case of this clone: Other DNA sequences of this sample code for an identical CDR3. The chain carries TRBV18 and TRBJ2-5; no clear D gene. The CDR3 consists of 13 residues. The germline V gene has CDR1 KGHSH and CDR2 LQKENI. V lost 2 bases to trimming and J lost 0 bases, with 4 bases between them. The CDR3 bases are TGTGCCAGCTCACCAGGGGACCAAGAGACCCAGTACTTC. Its protein is CASSPGDQETQYF. Full variable domain (remainder filled in from reference TRBV18 and TRBJ2-5): NAGVMQNPRHLVRRRGQEARLRCSPMKGHSHVYWYRQLPEEGLKFMVYLQKENIIDESGMPKERFSAEFPKEGPSILRIQQVVRGDSAAYFCASSPGDQETQYFGPGTRLLVL.

The V call is TRBV5-6, the J call TRBJ1-4, with 9 positions matching TRBD1. This CDR3 comprises 15 residues. J gave up 8 bases and V 2 bases, and 7 bases lay outside the gene matches. Germline CDR1 reads SGHDT; CDR2 reads YYEEEE. DNA of the CDR3: TGTGCCAGCAGCTTATCGGGACAGGGTGGAGAAAAACTGTTTTTT. Translation gives CASSLSGQGGEKLFF.

The rearrangement links TRBV5-6 to TRBJ2-3, with 9 bases identical to TRBD1. The length of the CDR3 is 15 residues. Trimming removed 0 bases from V and 6 bases from J; junction bases left unmatched: 5. From germline, CDR1 is SGHDT and CDR2 YYEEEE. The CDR3 coding sequence is TGTGCCAGCAGCTTGGTGGACAGGGGTGGGGATACGCAGTATTTT. This codes for CASSLVDRGGDTQYF.

The V call is TRBV10-1, the J call TRBJ2-5, with 8 bases that match TRBD2. CDR3 length: 14 amino acids. In germline, CDR1 is WNHNN, CDR2 SYGVQD (reference sequence). The trim removed 3 bases at V and 5 bases at J, leaving 5 bases unmatched. Here the CDR3 reads CASSDSTGGETQYF. CDR3 nucleotide sequence: TGCGCCAGCAGTGACTCGACGGGGGGGGAGACCCAGTACTTC.

CDR3 loop: CASSQDRPSGEQYF. CDR3 sequence (DNA): TGCGCCAGCAGCCAAGATAGGCCTAGCGGTGAGCAGTACTTC. The rearrangement joins TRBV4-3 to TRBJ2-7, with 7 bases identical to TRBD2. The CDR3 extends over 14 amino acids. In germline, CDR1 is LGHNA, CDR2 YSLEER. Trimming removed 0 bases from V and 7 bases from J; junction bases left unmatched: 6.

Note on this clone: The same CDR3 arises from other DNA sequences in this sample as well. This rearrangement joins TRBV4-2 to TRBJ2-7; D may match TRBD1 or TRBD2 (6 bases each). The germline V gene encodes CDR1 LGHNA and CDR2 YNFKEQ. Deletions cut 0 bases from V and 2 bases from J, with 8 bases between. The CDR3 sequence is 14 residues long. The CDR3 reads CASSQEGGPYEQYF. The CDR3 DNA is TGTGCCAGCAGCCAAGAAGGGGGGCCCTACGAGCAGTACTTC.

The chain uses TRBV28 and TRBJ1-3; no firm D call. CDR1 MDHEN and CDR2 SYDVKM come from the germline V gene. The CDR3 is 12 residues long. V dropped 6 bases and J dropped 9 bases, with 12 bases sitting between them. The CDR3 loop reads CASSPRQSTIYF. CDR3 DNA: TGTGCCAGCAGCCCACGCCAGTCCACCATATATTTT.

J is TRBJ2-5 and V is TRBV29-1; no firm D call. The length of the CDR3 is 12 residues. V lost 4 bases to trimming and J lost 1 base, with 7 bases between them. Germline V gene sequence: CDR1 SQVTM, CDR2 ANQGSEA. CDR3 sequence: CSVAQSQETQYF. The CDR3 bases are TGCAGCGTTGCACAGAGCCAAGAGACCCAGTACTTC.

This clone occurred once. The chain links TRBV28 to TRBJ1-5, with TRBD1 matching over 8 bases. V lost 5 bases, J lost 5 bases, and 8 bases stayed unmatched. Germline CDR1 is MDHEN and CDR2 is SYDVKM. CDR3 size: 15 residues. The CDR3 DNA sequence: TGTGCCAGCAGTCCCCCCGGGACAGGTTATCAGCCCCAGCATTTT. This codes for CASSPPGTGYQPQHF.

The chain uses TRBV6-5 and TRBJ1-3, with D uncertain. The CDR3 length is 13 residues. The germline V gene has CDR1 MNHEY and CDR2 SVGAGI. Trimming took 4 bases from V and 4 from J, leaving 8 bases between them. This CDR3 is CASSLVTGNTIYF. The CDR3 nucleotides are TGTGCCAGCAGTTTGGTCACCGGAAACACCATATATTTT.

The rearrangement uses TRBV29-1 and TRBJ2-2; TRBD1 matches at 7 bases. CDR1 and CDR2 (germline): SQVTM, ANQGSEA. The CDR3 runs 14 residues. V trimming: 7 bases; J trimming: 0 bases; junction bases outside the gene matches: 5. CDR3 residues: CSAGQNSNTGELFF. The CDR3 DNA is TGCAGCGCGGGACAGAACTCGAACACCGGGGAGCTGTTTTTT.

V gene TRBV20-1 combines with J gene TRBJ2-4, with 8 nucleotides matching TRBD1. The CDR3 is 11 amino acids. With 3 bases clipped from V and 8 bases from J, the junction kept 0 bases outside the gene matches. Germline loops: CDR1 DFQATT, CDR2 SNEGSKA (reference sequence). In nucleotides, the CDR3 is TGCAGTGCTAGGGACAGGGACATTCAGTACTTC. It encodes CSARDRDIQYF.

This rearrangement joins TRBV15 to TRBJ2-3; 9 bases are shared with TRBD1. Germline CDR1 and CDR2: LNHNV and YYDKDF (reference sequence). V lost 1 base, J lost 7 bases, and 12 bases stayed unmatched. This CDR3 is built from 17 residues. The CDR3 sequence: CATSRGDGTGSRYTQYF. The CDR3 DNA is TGTGCCACCAGCAGAGGGGATGGGACAGGGAGTAGGTATACGCAGTATTTT.

The rearrangement joins TRBV11-2 to TRBJ1-2; 7 bases match TRBD1. CDR1 and CDR2 (germline): SGHAT, FQNNGV. Trimming took 6 bases from V and 2 from J; bases not matched to a gene: 6. The CDR3 is 14 amino acids. The CDR3, as DNA: TGTGCCAGCAGTCCGGGACAGTTAAACTATGGCTACACCTTC. Amino acid sequence: CASSPGQLNYGYTF. The variable domain in full, with the rest retrieved from reference TRBV11-2 and TRBJ1-2, is EAGVAQSPRYKIIEKRQSVAFWCNPISGHATLYWYQQILGQGPKLLIQFQNNGVVDDSQLPKDRFSAERLKGVDSTLKIQPAKLEDSAVYLCASSPGQLNYGYTFGSGTRLTVV.

This clone came up once. The V call is TRBV5-1, the J call TRBJ1-1; D not certain. The CDR3 contains 14 residues. V gave up 5 bases and J gave up 0 bases, with 11 bases separating them. Germline V lookup: CDR1 SGHRS, CDR2 YFSETQ. CDR3 nucleotides: TGCGCCAGCAGTACGGGAGTAATGAACACTGAAGCTTTCTTT. It yields the protein CASSTGVMNTEAFF.

This chain joins TRBV19 and TRBJ1-1; 9 bases match TRBD1. Germline V gene sequence: CDR1 LNHDA, CDR2 SQIVND (reference sequence). The CDR3 is 14 amino acids. V dropped 5 bases and J dropped 1; count of bases not matched to a gene: 2. DNA of the CDR3: TGTGCCAGTAGTCTGGGACAGGGGAACACTGAAGCTTTCTTT. It is translated as CASSLGQGNTEAFF.

The rearrangement joins TRBV6-6 to TRBJ1-2; D not resolved. The V end was cut by 2 bases, the J end by 6 bases, with 4 bases between. The germline V gene has CDR1 MNHNY and CDR2 SVGAGI (reference sequence). This CDR3 contains 11 residues. The CDR3 is CASSYRDGYTF. The CDR3 DNA reads TGTGCCAGCAGTTACCGGGATGGCTACACCTTC.

This clone was detected once. The chain carries TRBV7-2 and TRBJ2-7, with 14 bases aligning to TRBD2. Germline-derived CDR1 and CDR2 are SGHTA and FQGNSA. The CDR3 length is 15 residues. The V segment lost 5 bases and the J segment 6 bases; nucleotides outside the gene matches: 6. This CDR3 is CASSQGLAGGGEQYF. CDR3 DNA sequence: TGTGCCAGCAGCCAAGGACTAGCGGGAGGTGGCGAGCAGTACTTC. Variable domain in full (rest from reference TRBV7-2 and TRBJ2-7): GAGVSQSPSNKVTEKGKDVELRCDPISGHTALYWYRQSLGQGLEFLIYFQGNSAPDKSGLPSDRFSAERTGGSVSTLTIQRTQQEDSAVYLCASSQGLAGGGEQYFGPGTRLTVT.

V usage is TRBV11-2 and J usage is TRBJ2-1, with 7 nucleotides matching TRBD1. CDR3 length equals 15 residues. Germline values: CDR1 SGHAT, CDR2 FQNNGV. V dropped 5 bases and J dropped 3; count of bases not matched to a gene: 7. For the CDR3, the DNA is TGTGCCAGCAGCCGACAGGGTCCCCTCTACAATGAGCAGTTCTTC. The encoded protein is CASSRQGPLYNEQFF.

V gene TRBV29-1 combines with J gene TRBJ1-4, with 8 bases fitting TRBD1. Germline values: CDR1 SQVTM, CDR2 ANQGSEA. The CDR3 has 14 residues. Trimming removed 4 bases from V and 5 bases from J; junction bases left unmatched: 6. CDR3: CSVGKGQENEKLFF. In nucleotides, the CDR3 is TGCAGCGTTGGAAAGGGACAGGAGAATGAAAAACTGTTTTTT.